This T cell receptor beta chain was captured in a study of post-analysis software for immune sequencing data. Points from the study as a whole: In multiple sclerosis, normalized Chao1 diversity was significantly below that of controls. By F measure, samples from a shared preparation batch strongly co-clustered.

Carried by the TCR beta cDNA libraries were unique molecular identifiers. MiXCR was run by TCRdb on the PCR reads, yielding one entry per CDR3 protein. The sample records about 620,000 distinct CDR3 sequences, roughly 46% being singletons. A remark on this clonotype: Its specificity is unknown.

This TCR was sampled from a girl under 18 with multiple sclerosis. Sequenced sample: blood.

CDR3 in amino acids: CSVLPAGFQETQYF. The CDR3 DNA sequence: TGCAGCGTTCTACCCGCGGGGTTCCAAGAGACCCAGTACTTC. This chain connects TRBV29-1 to TRBJ2-7; D is perhaps TRBD2 (6 bases). Gene TRBJ2-5 matches the end of the DNA better, so the J call may be wrong. Per the germline V gene, CDR1 is SQVTM and CDR2 is ANQGSEA. CDR3 length: 14 amino acids.